These T cell receptor beta chains were read from a single sample in a study of cytomegalovirus exposure and HLA in healthy donors. Clones were read by immunoSEQ multiplex PCR, and TCRdb kept only the in-frame ones, dropping some. The sample has some 150,000 clones, over 75% seen once. The source material was PBMCs. The receptors were gathered from a man aged 25-45 years in good health and CMV-seropositive. The conserved cysteine and the conserved F or W are not part of the CDR3 here.

>TRBV5-1|TRBJ2-4
ATGGAAKNIQY
>TRBV11-2|TRBJ2-7
ASSLAQSYEQY
>TRBV7-2|TRBJ2-7
ASSQNRGQYEQY
>TRBV12-5|TRBJ2-5
ASGSGDRVQETQY
>TRBV5-8|TRBJ2-4
ASSFGGANIQC
>TRBV30|TRBJ2-2
ARLSGRATGELF
>TRBV15|TRBJ1-5
ATSRARGSNQPQH
>TRBV28|NA
ASRPLDSPSYEQY
>TRBV15|TRBJ1-6
ATSKSSYNSPLH
>TRBV27|TRBJ1-2
ASSTQVGGAKYGYT
>TRBV11-2|TRBJ2-1
ASSLRQLGDEQF
>TRBV27|TRBJ2-2
ASRRWTGEGGELF
>TRBV13|TRBJ2-3
ASSLGQGALY
>TRBV18|TRBJ2-3
ASSPSLAGGADTQY
>TRBV25-1|TRBJ1-1
ASKEGHTEAF
>TRBV27|NA
ASRLAGANLLYEQY
>TRBV7-9|TRBJ2-3
ASIEGTSTDTQY
>TRBV7-9|TRBJ1-1
AVQELMNTEAF
>TRBV6-5|TRBJ1-5
ASSRQANQPQH
>TRBV7-9|TRBJ2-3
ASSLMQSTDTQY
>TRBV5-1|TRBJ2-1
ASSLGTGLNEQF
>TRBV27|TRBJ2-1
ASRDRAEYNEQF
>TRBV5-1|TRBJ1-5
ASSPTGSYSNQPQH
>TRBV6-5|TRBJ2-7
ASRTSGRAYEQY
>TRBV19|TRBJ1-6
ASSMTGVSSYNSPLH
>TRBV30|TRBJ1-6
AWRVGQGIYSPLH
>TRBV19|TRBJ1-6
ASSIVGKERNWNSPLH
>TRBV7-2|TRBJ1-2
ASSLGGPVGYT
>TRBV27|TRBJ1-5
ASSSQGYQPQH
>TRBV9|TRBJ2-6
ASSPTGSGANVLT
>TRBV5-1|TRBJ2-5
ASSLVGRQETQY
>TRBV4-2|TRBJ1-1
ASSQDLRERAF
>TRBV5-6|TRBJ2-6
ASSGKQGVRANVLT
>TRBV2|TRBJ2-3
ASSKDWRRDTQY
>TRBV5-6|TRBJ2-7
ASSLRQEISYEQY
>TRBV28|TRBJ2-7
ASSPDRATYEQY
>TRBV5-4|TRBJ2-3
ASSLDLRREDTQY